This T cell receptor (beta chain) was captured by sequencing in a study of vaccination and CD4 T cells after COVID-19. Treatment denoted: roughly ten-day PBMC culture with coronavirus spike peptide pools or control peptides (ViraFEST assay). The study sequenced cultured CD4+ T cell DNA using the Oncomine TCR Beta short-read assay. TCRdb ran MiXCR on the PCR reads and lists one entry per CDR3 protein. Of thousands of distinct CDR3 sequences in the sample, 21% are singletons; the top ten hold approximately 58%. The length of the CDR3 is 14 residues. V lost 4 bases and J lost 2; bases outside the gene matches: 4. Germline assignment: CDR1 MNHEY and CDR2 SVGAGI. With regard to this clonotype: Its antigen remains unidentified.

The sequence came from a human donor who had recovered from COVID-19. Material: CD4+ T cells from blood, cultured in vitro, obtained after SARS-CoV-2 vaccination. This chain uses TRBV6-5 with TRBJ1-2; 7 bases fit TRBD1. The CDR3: CASSSGTANYGYTF. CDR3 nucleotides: TGTGCCAGCAGTTCCGGGACAGCGAACTATGGCTACACCTTC.